This TCR beta chain was sequenced during a study of blood T cell repertoires in COVID-19. The table lists this clone with a count of one. Profiling relied on immunoSEQ multiplex PCR, and the TCRdb table lists in-frame clones only, not all of them. Of approximately 200,000 clones listed, approximately 84% are singletons. V dropped 3 bases and J dropped 6; count of bases not matched to a gene: 11. The CDR3 totals 16 residues. The germline V gene has CDR1 MNHNS and CDR2 SASEGT. The sequencing sample was made of PBMCs or T cells enriched from blood (not recorded which). The chain uses TRBV6-1 and TRBJ2-1; 7 nucleotides line up with TRBD2. The TCR comes from a man in his sixties who had recovered from COVID-19. The CDR3 nucleotides read TGTGCCAGCAGTGACTGGGCACTAGCGAGCCCCAATGAGCAGTTCTTC. Its translation: CASSDWALASPNEQFF.